This T cell receptor beta chain was sequenced for a study of T cells in Graves' hyperthyroidism and ophthalmopathy. Regions amplified from RNA transcripts were the TCR beta CDR3 regions. In the first-round RT-PCR of the TCR CDR3, the HTBI primer set was used. TCRdb independently ran MiXCR on the multiplex PCR reads; one entry per CDR3 protein. The sample shows some 370,000 distinct CDR3 sequences, roughly 13% of them seen only once. V lost 5 bases, J lost 2 bases, and 9 bases lay in between. The CDR3 covers 12 residues. Germline V gives CDR1 DFQATT, CDR2 SNEGSKA (reference sequence). This clonotype was detected ten times or more. Clinical symptoms, serum thyroxine and TRAb, thyroid ultrasound and orbital computed tomography together formed the diagnostic basis. PBMCs were sourced from 9 to 10 ml fresh peripheral blood.

The sequencing input was blood. The TCR sequence derives from a man aged 50 to 59 with Graves' ophthalmopathy. The chain has TRBV20-1 and TRBJ1-2; D gene unclear. CDR3 in amino acids: CSALDPNYGYTF. The DNA of the CDR3 is TGCAGTGCTCTTGACCCCAACTATGGCTACACCTTC.